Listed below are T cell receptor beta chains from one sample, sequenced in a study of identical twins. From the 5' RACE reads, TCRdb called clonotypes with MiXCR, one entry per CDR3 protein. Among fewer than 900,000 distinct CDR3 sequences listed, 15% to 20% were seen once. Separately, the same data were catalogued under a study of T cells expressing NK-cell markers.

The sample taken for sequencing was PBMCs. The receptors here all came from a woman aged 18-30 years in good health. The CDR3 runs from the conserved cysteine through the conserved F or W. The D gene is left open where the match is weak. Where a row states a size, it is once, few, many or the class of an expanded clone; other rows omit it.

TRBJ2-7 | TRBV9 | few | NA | TGTGCCAGCAGCGTAGGGACTAATTACGAGCAGTACTTC | CASSVGTNYEQYF
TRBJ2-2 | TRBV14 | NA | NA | TGTGCCAGCAGCGACAGTACCGGGGAGCTGTTTTTT | CASSDSTGELFF
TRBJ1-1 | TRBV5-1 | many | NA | TGCGCCAGCAGCTTGGCAGGGAGGGCTGTCGAAACTGAAGCTTTCTTT | CASSLAGRAVETEAFF
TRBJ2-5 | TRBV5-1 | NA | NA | TGCGCCAGCAGCCTTAATCGCGCGGCGGAGACCCAGTACTTC | CASSLNRAAETQYF
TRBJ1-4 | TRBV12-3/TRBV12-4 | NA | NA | TGTGCCAGCAGCCCCTCCAGAAATGAAAAACTGTTTTTT | CASSPSRNEKLFF
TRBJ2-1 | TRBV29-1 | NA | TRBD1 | TGCAGCGTCAAGAGGGGGCAGGTCTTCGATGAGCAGTTCTTC | CSVKRGQVFDEQFF
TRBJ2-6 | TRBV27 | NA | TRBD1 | TGTGCCAGCAGCCGGACAGGGGACTTCTCTGGGGCCAACGTCCTGACTTTC | CASSRTGDFSGANVLTF
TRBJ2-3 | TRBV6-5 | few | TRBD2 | TGTGCGGGGGGGAGCACAGATACGCAGTATTTT | CAGGSTDTQYF
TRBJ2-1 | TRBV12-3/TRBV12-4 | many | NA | TGTGCCAGCAGGATCCTGTGGGGGCCGATAAACTACAATGAGCAGTTCTTC | CASRILWGPINYNEQFF
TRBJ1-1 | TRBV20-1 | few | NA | TGCAGTGCTAGTAAGGGCCTGAACACTGAAGCTTTCTTT | CSASKGLNTEAFF
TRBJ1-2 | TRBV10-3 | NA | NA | TGTGCCATCAGTGACTTGCAGGAATCCTATGGCTACACCTTC | CAISDLQESYGYTF
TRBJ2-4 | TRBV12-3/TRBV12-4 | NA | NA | TGTGCCACCTCTTTAGGTGGCAAAAACATTCAGTACTTC | CATSLGGKNIQYF
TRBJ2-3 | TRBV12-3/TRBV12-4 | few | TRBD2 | TGTGCCAGCAGTTTAAGGTCAAGCGGGAGCCCAGATACGCAGTATTTT | CASSLRSSGSPDTQYF
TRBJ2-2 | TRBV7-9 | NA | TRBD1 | TGTGCCAGCAGCCCTAGGACAGGGGGCGAGAACACCGGGGAGCTGTTTTTT | CASSPRTGGENTGELFF
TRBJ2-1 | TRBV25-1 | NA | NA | TGTGCCAGCAGTGACAGTGCGGCTACTGACAATGAGCAGTTCTTC | CASSDSAATDNEQFF
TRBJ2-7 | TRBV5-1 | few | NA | TGCGCCAGCAGCCTGACGGTAGACTACGAGCAGTACTTC | CASSLTVDYEQYF
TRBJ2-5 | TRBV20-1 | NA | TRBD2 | TGCAGTGCTAGAAGACATGGGACTAGCGGGAGCAGGAAGGAGACCCAGTACTTC | CSARRHGTSGSRKETQYF
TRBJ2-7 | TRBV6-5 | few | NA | TGTGCCAGCAGTTACTCCCCGGGGTCCGTTTTCGAGCAGTACTTC | CASSYSPGSVFEQYF
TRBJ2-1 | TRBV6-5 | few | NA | TGTGCCAGCAGTTACAACGGACGGTTCGATACCTACAATGAGCAGTTCTTC | CASSYNGRFDTYNEQFF
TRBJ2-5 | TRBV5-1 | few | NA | TGCGCCAGCAGCTGGGGACTCCAAGAGACCCAGTACTTC | CASSWGLQETQYF
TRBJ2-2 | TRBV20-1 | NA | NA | TGCAGTGCTAGGGGCGCGAACACCGGGGAGCTGTTTTTT | CSARGANTGELFF
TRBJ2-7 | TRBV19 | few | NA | TGTGCCAGTAGTCCAGGGGACTTTTTCAATATCAAGCAGTACTTC | CASSPGDFFNIKQYF
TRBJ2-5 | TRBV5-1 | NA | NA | TGCGCCAGCAGCTTGGCCGGCAGGGACGGAGAGACCCAGTACTTC | CASSLAGRDGETQYF
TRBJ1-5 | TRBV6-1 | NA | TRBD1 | TGTGCCAGCAGTGAAGCCAGGGGGAGCTTCAATCAGCCCCAGCATTTT | CASSEARGSFNQPQHF
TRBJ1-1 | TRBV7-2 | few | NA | TGTGCCAGCAGCTTATGGGAACAGGTACATCTCACTGAAGCTTTCTTT | CASSLWEQVHLTEAFF
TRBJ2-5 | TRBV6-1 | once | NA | TGTGCCAGCTCCGCTCCGACACAGGGCCCGGTGACCCAGTACTTC | CASSAPTQGPVTQYF
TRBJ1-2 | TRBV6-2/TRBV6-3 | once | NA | TGTGCCACGGCGGACGGGGGGGGAGCTAGCTATGGCTACACCTTC | CATADGGGASYGYTF
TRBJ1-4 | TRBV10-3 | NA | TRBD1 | TGTGCCATCAGTGAGACAGGGGCTAATGAAAAACTGTTTTTT | CAISETGANEKLFF